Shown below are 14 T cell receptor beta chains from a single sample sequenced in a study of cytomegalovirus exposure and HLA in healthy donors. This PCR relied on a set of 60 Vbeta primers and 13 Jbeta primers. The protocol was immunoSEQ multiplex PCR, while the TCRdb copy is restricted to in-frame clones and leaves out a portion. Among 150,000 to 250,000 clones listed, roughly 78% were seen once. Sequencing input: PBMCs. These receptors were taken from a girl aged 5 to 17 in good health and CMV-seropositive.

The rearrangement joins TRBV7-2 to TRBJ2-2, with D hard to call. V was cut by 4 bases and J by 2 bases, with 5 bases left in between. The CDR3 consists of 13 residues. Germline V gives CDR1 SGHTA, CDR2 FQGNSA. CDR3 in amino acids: CASSSSNTGELFF. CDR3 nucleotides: TGTGCCAGCAGCTCCAGTAACACCGGGGAGCTGTTTTTT.

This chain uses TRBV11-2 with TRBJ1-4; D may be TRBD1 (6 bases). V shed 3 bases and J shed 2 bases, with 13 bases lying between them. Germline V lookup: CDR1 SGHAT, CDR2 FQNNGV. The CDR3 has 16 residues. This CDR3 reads CASSLRQDRTNEKLFF. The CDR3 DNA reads TGTGCCAGCAGCTTGAGACAGGACCGCACTAATGAAAAACTGTTTTTT.

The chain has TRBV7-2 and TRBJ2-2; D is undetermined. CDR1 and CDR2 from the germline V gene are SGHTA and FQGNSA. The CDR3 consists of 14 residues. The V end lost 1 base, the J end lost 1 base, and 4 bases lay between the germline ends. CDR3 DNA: TGTGCCAGCAGCTTAGGACAGAACACCGGGGAGCTGTTTTTT. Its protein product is CASSLGQNTGELFF.

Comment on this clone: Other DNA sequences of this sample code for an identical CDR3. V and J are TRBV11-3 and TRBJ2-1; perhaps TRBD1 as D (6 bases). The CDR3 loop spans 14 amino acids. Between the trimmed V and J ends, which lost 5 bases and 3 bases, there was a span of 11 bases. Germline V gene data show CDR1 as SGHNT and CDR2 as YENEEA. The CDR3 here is CASSLRTDYNEQFF. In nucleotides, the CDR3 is TGTGCCAGCAGCCTCCGGACAGACTACAATGAGCAGTTCTTC.

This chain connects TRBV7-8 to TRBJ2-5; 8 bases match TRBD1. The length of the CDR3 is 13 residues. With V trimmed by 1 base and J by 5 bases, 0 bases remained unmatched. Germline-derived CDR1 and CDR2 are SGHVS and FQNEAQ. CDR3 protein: CASSLGQGETQYF. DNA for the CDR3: TGTGCCAGCAGCTTAGGACAGGGGGAGACCCAGTACTTC.

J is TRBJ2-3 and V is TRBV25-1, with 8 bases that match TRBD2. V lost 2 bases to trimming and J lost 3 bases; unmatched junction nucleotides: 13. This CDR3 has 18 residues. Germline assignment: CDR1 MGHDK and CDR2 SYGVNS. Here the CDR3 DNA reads TGTGCCAGCAGTGAAGCCCTTTCGCCGCGGGGGGCGACAGATACGCAGTATTTT. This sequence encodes CASSEALSPRGATDTQYF.

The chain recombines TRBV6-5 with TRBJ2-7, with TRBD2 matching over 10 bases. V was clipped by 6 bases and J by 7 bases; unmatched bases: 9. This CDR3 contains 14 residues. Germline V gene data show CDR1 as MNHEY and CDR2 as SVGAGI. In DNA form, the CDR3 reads TGTGCCAGCAGCTCTAGCGGGGGCCCGGGGGAGCAGTACTTC. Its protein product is CASSSSGGPGEQYF.

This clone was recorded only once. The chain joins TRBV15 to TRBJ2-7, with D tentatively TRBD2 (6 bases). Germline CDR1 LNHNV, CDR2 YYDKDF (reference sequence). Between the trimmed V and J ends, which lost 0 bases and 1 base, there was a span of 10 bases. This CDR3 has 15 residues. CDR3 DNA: TGTGCCACCAGCAGAGAGGGGACTGAGTCCTACGAGCAGTACTTC. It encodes CATSREGTESYEQYF. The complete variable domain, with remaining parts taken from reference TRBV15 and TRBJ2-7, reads DAMVIQNPRYQVTQFGKPVTLSCSQTLNHNVMYWYQQKSSQAPKLLFHYYDKDFNNEADTPDNFQSRRPNTSFCFLDIRSPGLGDTAMYLCATSREGTESYEQYFGPGTRLTVT.

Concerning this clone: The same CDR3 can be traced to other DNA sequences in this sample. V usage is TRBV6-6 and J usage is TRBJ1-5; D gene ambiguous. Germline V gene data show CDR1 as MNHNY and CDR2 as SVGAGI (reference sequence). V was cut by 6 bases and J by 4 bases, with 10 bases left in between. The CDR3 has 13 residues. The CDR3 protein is CASSYIPNQPQHF. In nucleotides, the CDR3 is TGTGCCAGCAGCTACATCCCGAATCAGCCCCAGCATTTT.

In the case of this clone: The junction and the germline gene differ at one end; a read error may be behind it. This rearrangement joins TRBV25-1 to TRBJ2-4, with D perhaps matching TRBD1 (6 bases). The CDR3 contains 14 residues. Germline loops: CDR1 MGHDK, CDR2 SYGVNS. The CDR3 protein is CASCSGVGKTIQYF. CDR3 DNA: TGTGCCAGCTGTTCAGGGGTCGGCAAAACCATTCAGTACTTC.

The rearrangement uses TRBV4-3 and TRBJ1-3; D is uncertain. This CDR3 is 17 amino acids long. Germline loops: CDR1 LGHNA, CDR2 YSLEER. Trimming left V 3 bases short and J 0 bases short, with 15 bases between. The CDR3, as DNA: TGCGCCAGCAGCCAGGGTGCCGGGCGGGGCTCTGGAAACACCATATATTTT. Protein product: CASSQGAGRGSGNTIYF.

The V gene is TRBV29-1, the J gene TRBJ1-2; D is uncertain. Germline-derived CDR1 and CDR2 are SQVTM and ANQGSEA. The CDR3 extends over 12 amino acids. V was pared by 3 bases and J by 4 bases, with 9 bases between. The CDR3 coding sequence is TGCAGCGTTGAGACCCGGAGCTATGGCTACACCTTC. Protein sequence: CSVETRSYGYTF.

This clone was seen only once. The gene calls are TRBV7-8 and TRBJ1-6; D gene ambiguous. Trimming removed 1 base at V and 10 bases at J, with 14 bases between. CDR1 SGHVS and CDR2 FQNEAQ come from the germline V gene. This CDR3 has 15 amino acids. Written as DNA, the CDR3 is TGTGCCAGCAGCTTAGGACCGGGGTCCCCCTCACCCCTCCACTTT. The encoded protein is CASSLGPGSPSPLHF.

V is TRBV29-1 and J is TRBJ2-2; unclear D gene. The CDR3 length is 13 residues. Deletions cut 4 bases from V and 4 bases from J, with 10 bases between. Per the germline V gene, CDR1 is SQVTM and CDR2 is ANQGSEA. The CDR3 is CSVAGLFTGELFF. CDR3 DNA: TGCAGCGTTGCAGGTCTGTTCACCGGGGAGCTGTTTTTT.